The T cell receptor beta chain under discussion was sequenced for a study of Ad26.COV2.S vaccination and SARS-CoV-2 variants. Study-wide context: Ad26.COV2.S shots went into the muscle once or twice, 56 days apart.

Sample treatment: some 20 received Ad26.COV2.S at low or high dose, single or two shots; roughly five received placebo; per-sample allocation not given. Sampling took place 63 days after the first vaccine or placebo injection. Boston hosted the donor, who was an adult aged 18-55 years. This CDR3 spans 16 amino acids. Per the germline V gene, CDR1 is SGHRS and CDR2 is YFSETQ. V lost 4 bases to trimming and J lost 4 bases; unmatched junction nucleotides: 4. The table came from immunoSEQ multiplex PCR; TCRdb's copy has only in-frame clones and leaves some out. The data hold 380,000 or so clones, with around 88% observed a single time.

This clonotype was obtained from a person aged 18-60 years who received the Ad26.COV2.S COVID-19 vaccine or a placebo. The material was peripheral blood, obtained in a trial of Ad26.COV2.S vaccine versus placebo. The chain employs TRBV5-1 and TRBJ2-3; TRBD2 aligns across 15 bases. This CDR3 reads CASSLGTSGRSDTQYF. CDR3 in DNA: TGCGCCAGCAGCCTCGGGACTAGCGGGAGGTCAGATACGCAGTATTTT. The complete variable domain, with remaining parts taken from reference TRBV5-1 and TRBJ2-3, reads KAGVTQTPRYLIKTRGQQVTLSCSPISGHRSVSWYQQTPGQGLQFLFEYFSETQRNKGNFPGRFSGRQFSNSRSEMNVSTLELGDSALYLCASSLGTSGRSDTQYFGPGTRLTVL.